The 8 T cell receptor beta chains below all came from one sample that was sequenced in a study of control samples from healthy donors and cancer patients. Method: immunoSEQ multiplex PCR; TCRdb's copy keeps in-frame clones and lacks some. The profile shows 65,000 to 100,000 clones, 90% to 95% of them singletons. The specimen was blood. These receptor sequences come from a man in his fifties or sixties in good health.

V usage is TRBV27 and J usage is TRBJ2-7; D call uncertain. This CDR3 is built from 13 residues. V was cut by 6 bases and J by 7 bases, with 16 bases left in between. The germline V gene encodes CDR1 MNHEY and CDR2 SMNVEV (reference sequence). The CDR3, as DNA: TGTGCCAGCAGCTCTGACTGGAGCAGGGAGCAGTACTTC. Amino acid sequence: CASSSDWSREQYF.

The chain employs TRBV30 and TRBJ2-7; 9 bases match TRBD1. CDR1 is GTSNPN and CDR2 is SVGIG in the germline V gene (reference sequence). The CDR3 spans 16 residues. J lost 3 bases, V lost 6 bases, and 15 bases had no gene match. The CDR3 nucleotides read TGTGCCTGTCAGTATCTTTCCGGGACAGGGAACTACGAGCAGTACTTC. Its protein is CACQYLSGTGNYEQYF.

The rearrangement uses TRBV25-1 and TRBJ1-3, with D unresolved. The germline V gene has CDR1 MGHDK and CDR2 SYGVNS. This CDR3 is 11 amino acids long. Trimming left V 7 bases short and J 0 bases short, with 1 base between. CDR3 region: CASTSGNTIYF. The CDR3 DNA follows: TGTGCCAGCACCTCTGGAAACACCATATATTTT.

V gene TRBV6-6 combines with J gene TRBJ1-4; D gene unclear. CDR1 and CDR2 (germline): MNHNY, SVGAGI (reference sequence). This CDR3 spans 14 amino acids. V lost 2 bases and J lost 4, with 8 bases in between. This chain's CDR3 is CASSYGQINEKLFF. CDR3 DNA: TGTGCCAGCAGTTACGGTCAAATTAATGAAAAACTGTTTTTT.

This clone was detected a few times. This chain joins TRBV7-9 and TRBJ2-6; D is perhaps TRBD1 (7 bases). The V and J ends lost 10 bases and 2 bases respectively, with 15 bases between them. CDR1 and CDR2 from the germline V gene are SEHNR and FQNEAQ (reference sequence). This CDR3 spans 15 amino acids. The CDR3 sequence is CATHRGGAGANVLTF. In DNA form, the CDR3 reads TGTGCCACCCACAGGGGAGGCGCTGGGGCCAACGTCCTGACTTTC.

The chain is built from TRBV4-1 and TRBJ2-7, with D perhaps given as TRBD1 or TRBD2 (6 bases each). The V end lost 3 bases, the J end lost 2 bases, and 11 bases lay between the germline ends. The CDR3 loop spans 14 amino acids. Looked up from germline, CDR1 is MGHRA and CDR2 is YSYEKL. CDR3 in DNA: TGCGCCAGCAGCCAGGGGGCGGGGACCTACGAGCAGTACTTC. Its translation is CASSQGAGTYEQYF.

J is TRBJ2-3 and V is TRBV27, with 9 nucleotides matching TRBD1. The trim removed 6 bases at V and 0 bases at J, leaving 4 bases unmatched. The CDR3 sequence is 15 residues long. Per germline, CDR1 MNHEY and CDR2 SMNVEV (reference sequence). This CDR3 is CASRDRGRSTDTQYF. CDR3 nucleotide sequence: TGTGCCAGCAGGGACAGGGGTAGGAGCACAGATACGCAGTATTTT.

This rearrangement joins TRBV2 to TRBJ2-7; possibly TRBD2 for D (7 bases). There are 12 residues in the CDR3. Trimming pared 6 bases from V and 3 bases from J, leaving 9 bases between. Germline CDR1 is SNHLY and CDR2 is FYNNEI. CDR3 loop: CASRGGGYEQYF. The DNA for the CDR3 is TGTGCCAGCAGGGGAGGGGGCTACGAGCAGTACTTC.